Following are 12 T cell receptor beta chains from one sample sequenced in a study of blood T cell repertoires in COVID-19. Measured with immunoSEQ multiplex PCR; TCRdb has only the in-frame clones, and not every one. The sample records about 220,000 clones, about 82% being singletons. The sequencing sample was made of peripheral blood. Every receptor here comes from a woman aged 70 to 79 with COVID-19, enrolled during active disease.

This chain connects TRBV12-3 or TRBV12-4 to TRBJ2-5, with 7 nucleotides matching TRBD1. With V trimmed by 4 bases and J by 3 bases, 2 bases remained unmatched. The CDR3 runs 13 residues. The CDR3: CASSSTGEETQYF. The CDR3 DNA reads as TGTGCCAGCAGTTCAACAGGGGAAGAGACCCAGTACTTC.

There are a few counts of this clone. The chain carries TRBV4-2 and TRBJ1-1; TRBD1 aligns across 8 bases. V was clipped by 6 bases and J by 5 bases; unmatched bases: 8. Germline V gene lookup returns CDR1 LGHNA and CDR2 YNFKEQ. CDR3 length equals 14 residues. CDR3 nucleotide sequence: TGTGCCAGCAGAGAGACAGGGGCGCGGACTGAAGCTTTCTTT. Translating it yields CASRETGARTEAFF.

V is TRBV12-3 or TRBV12-4 and J is TRBJ1-4; no clear D. The germline V and J ends were trimmed by 3 bases and 8 bases, with 10 bases remaining between them. The CDR3 length is 13 residues. CDR3 amino acids: CASSLVTREKLFF. The CDR3 coding sequence is TGTGCCAGCAGTTTGGTTACTAGAGAAAAACTGTTTTTT.

This clone has only a few counts. The chain is built from TRBV3-1 (or the pseudogene TRBV3-2) and TRBJ1-3; TRBD1 matches at 7 bases. Trimming took 2 bases from V and 3 from J; bases not matched to a gene: 4. Germline V gene lookup returns CDR1 LGHDT and CDR2 YNNKEL (reference sequence). The CDR3 sequence is 15 residues long. The CDR3 loop reads CASSQFQGVGNTIYF. CDR3 bases: TGTGCCAGCAGCCAATTCCAGGGGGTTGGAAACACCATATATTTT.

The count of this clone is one. The chain recombines TRBV18 with TRBJ2-2; the match to TRBD1 covers 7 bases. Germline lookup yields CDR1 KGHSH and CDR2 LQKENI. This CDR3 has 14 residues. Trimming at V came to 4 bases and at J to 6 bases, leaving 5 bases not matched to a gene. The CDR3 spells CASSQRTGAGELFF. CDR3 in DNA: TGTGCCAGCTCACAACGGACAGGTGCCGGGGAGCTGTTTTTT.

The chain employs TRBV11-3 and TRBJ2-3, with 13 bases lining up with TRBD2. Germline CDR1 reads SGHNT; CDR2 reads YENEEA. The CDR3 covers 16 residues. Germline trimming cut 4 bases from V and 2 bases from J; bases unmatched to any gene: 3. The CDR3 nucleotides read TGTGCCAGCAGCTCCGGACTAGCGGGGGCCACAGATACGCAGTATTTT. As protein: CASSSGLAGATDTQYF.

V usage is TRBV9 and J usage is TRBJ1-1; TRBD1 might be the D (5 bases). With 0 bases removed from V and 5 bases from J, the gap between germline ends came to 14 bases. CDR1 and CDR2 (germline): SGDLS, YYNGEE. The CDR3 spans 15 residues. The CDR3 sequence: CASSVAIGAGTEAFF. DNA of the CDR3: TGTGCCAGCAGCGTAGCGATAGGGGCGGGGACTGAAGCTTTCTTT.

This clone has just a few counts. V is TRBV2 and J is TRBJ1-2; TRBD1 matches at 8 bases. The CDR3 runs 14 residues. CDR1 SNHLY and CDR2 FYNNEI come from the germline V gene. Trimming at V came to 3 bases and at J to 7 bases, leaving 7 bases not matched to a gene. DNA of the CDR3: TGTGCCAGCAGTGATGGCCAGGGGGCTGGTGGCTACACCTTC. Its protein is CASSDGQGAGGYTF.

The chain combines TRBV18 with TRBJ1-2; 7 bases are shared with TRBD1. V was pared by 3 bases and J by 2 bases, with 6 bases of the junction left unmatched. Germline CDR1 and CDR2: KGHSH and LQKENI. The CDR3 sequence is 15 residues long. The CDR3 protein is CASSPLRGRNYGYTF. DNA of the CDR3: TGTGCCAGCTCACCTTTAAGGGGGCGAAACTATGGCTACACCTTC.

The CDR3 DNA follows: TGCGCCAGCAGCCAATCGACTAGCGGGAGTGCCTACGAGCAGTACTTC. Encoded protein: CASSQSTSGSAYEQYF. This rearrangement joins TRBV4-3 to TRBJ2-7, with 12 bases matching TRBD2. J gave up 2 bases and V 2 bases, and 4 bases lay outside the gene matches. Germline V lookup: CDR1 LGHNA, CDR2 YSLEER. The CDR3 has 16 residues.

The genes are TRBV19 and TRBJ1-1; D might be TRBD1 (5 bases). This CDR3 has 14 amino acids. Germline V gene lookup returns CDR1 LNHDA and CDR2 SQIVND (reference sequence). V was trimmed by 6 bases and J by 2 bases, leaving 13 bases between them. Here the CDR3 reads CASSHRQINTEAFF. CDR3 bases: TGTGCCAGTAGCCACCGACAGATTAACACTGAAGCTTTCTTT.

This chain joins TRBV9 and TRBJ1-4, with D hard to call. Trimming took 0 bases from V and 7 from J, leaving 13 bases between them. The CDR3 consists of 15 residues. Germline CDR1 SGDLS, CDR2 YYNGEE. DNA for the CDR3: TGTGCCAGCAGCGTAGGCGATGGAGTGGGTGAAAAACTGTTTTTT. It is translated as CASSVGDGVGEKLFF.